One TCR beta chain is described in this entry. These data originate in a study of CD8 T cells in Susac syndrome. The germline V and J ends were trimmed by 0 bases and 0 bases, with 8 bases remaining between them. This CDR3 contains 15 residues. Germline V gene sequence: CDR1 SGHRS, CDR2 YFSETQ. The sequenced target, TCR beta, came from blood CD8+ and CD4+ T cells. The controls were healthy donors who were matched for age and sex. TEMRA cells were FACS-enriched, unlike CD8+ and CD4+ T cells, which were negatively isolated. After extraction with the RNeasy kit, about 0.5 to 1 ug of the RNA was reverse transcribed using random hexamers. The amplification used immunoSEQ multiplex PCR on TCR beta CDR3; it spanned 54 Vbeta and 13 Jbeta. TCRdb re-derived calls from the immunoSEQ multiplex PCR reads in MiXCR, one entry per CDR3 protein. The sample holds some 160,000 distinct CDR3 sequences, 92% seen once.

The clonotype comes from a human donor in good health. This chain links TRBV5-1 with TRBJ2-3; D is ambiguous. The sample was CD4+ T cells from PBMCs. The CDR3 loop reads CASSLVPGSTDTQYF. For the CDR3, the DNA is TGCGCCAGCAGCTTGGTCCCGGGTAGCACAGATACGCAGTATTTT.